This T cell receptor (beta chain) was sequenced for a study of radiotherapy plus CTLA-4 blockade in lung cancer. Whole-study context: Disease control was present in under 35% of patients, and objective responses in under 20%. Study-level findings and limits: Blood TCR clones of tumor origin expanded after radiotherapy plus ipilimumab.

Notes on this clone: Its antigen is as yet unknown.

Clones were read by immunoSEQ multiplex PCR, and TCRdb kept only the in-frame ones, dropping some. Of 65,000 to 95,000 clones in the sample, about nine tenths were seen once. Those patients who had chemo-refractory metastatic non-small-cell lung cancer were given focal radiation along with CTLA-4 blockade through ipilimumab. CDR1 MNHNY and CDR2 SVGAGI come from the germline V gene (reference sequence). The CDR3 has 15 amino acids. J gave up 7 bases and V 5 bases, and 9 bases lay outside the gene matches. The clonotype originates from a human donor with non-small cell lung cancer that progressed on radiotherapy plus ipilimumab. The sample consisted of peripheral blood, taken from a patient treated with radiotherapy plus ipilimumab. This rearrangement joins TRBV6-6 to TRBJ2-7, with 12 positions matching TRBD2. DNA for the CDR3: TGTGCCAGCAGTGGGAGACTAGCGGGGGCGGCGGAGCAGTACTTC. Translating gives CASSGRLAGAAEQYF.